This entry lists 2 T cell receptor beta chains sequenced from one sample in a study of cytomegalovirus exposure and HLA in healthy donors. The primer mix had 60 Vbeta and 13 Jbeta primers. The data were produced by immunoSEQ multiplex PCR, yet TCRdb's version contains in-frame clones alone and is incomplete. Here the sample spans about 170,000 clones, 75% to 90% being singletons. Source material: PBMCs. The receptor set was obtained from a male donor in good health and CMV-seronegative.

This clone has only one observation. The chain uses TRBV13 and TRBJ2-7, with 9 bases lining up with TRBD1. CDR1 is PRHDT and CDR2 is FYEKMQ in the germline V gene (reference sequence). The CDR3 covers 15 residues. The V segment lost 2 bases and the J segment 3 bases; nucleotides outside the gene matches: 5. The DNA of the CDR3 is TGTGCCAGCAGCTTAACGGGACAGGGATACTACGAGCAGTACTTC. Its translation: CASSLTGQGYYEQYF.

The CDR3 DNA is TGTGCCAGCAGCACCCAGGGAGGCACTGAAGCTTTCTTT. It codes for CASSTQGGTEAFF. This chain links TRBV7-8 with TRBJ1-1; maybe TRBD1 (5 bases). Germline V CDR1 and CDR2: SGHVS, FQNEAQ. Trimming took 5 bases from V and 4 from J, leaving 11 bases between them. CDR3 length equals 13 residues.